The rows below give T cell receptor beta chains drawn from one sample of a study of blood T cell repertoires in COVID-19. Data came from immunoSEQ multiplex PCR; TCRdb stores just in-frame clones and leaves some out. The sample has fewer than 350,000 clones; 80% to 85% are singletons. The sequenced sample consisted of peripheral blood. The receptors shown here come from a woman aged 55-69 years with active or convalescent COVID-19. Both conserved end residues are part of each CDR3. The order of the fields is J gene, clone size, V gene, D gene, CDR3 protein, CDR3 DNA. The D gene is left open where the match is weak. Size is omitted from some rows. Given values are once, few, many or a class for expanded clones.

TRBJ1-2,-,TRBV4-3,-,CASSEATGYNYGYTF,TGCGCCAGCAGTGAAGCCACCGGGTATAACTATGGCTACACCTTC
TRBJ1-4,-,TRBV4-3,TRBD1,CASSQDSGQGVIDEKLFF,TGCGCCAGCAGCCAAGATTCAGGACAGGGGGTTATAGATGAAAAACTGTTTTTT
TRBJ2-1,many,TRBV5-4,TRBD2,CASSLTSGGAHEQFF,TGTGCCAGCAGCCTGACTAGCGGGGGGGCCCATGAGCAGTTCTTC
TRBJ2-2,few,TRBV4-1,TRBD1,CASSQGTGDTGELFF,TGCGCCAGCAGCCAGGGGACAGGGGACACCGGGGAGCTGTTTTTT
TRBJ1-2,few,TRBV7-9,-,CASSFDSGAGGYTF,TGTGCCAGCAGCTTCGACAGTGGGGCGGGAGGCTACACCTTC
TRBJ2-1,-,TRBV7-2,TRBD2,CASSLEGLVVGEQFF,TGTGCCAGCAGCTTAGAGGGACTAGTCGTCGGGGAGCAGTTCTTC
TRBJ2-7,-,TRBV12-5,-,CASGPPTSYYEQYF,TGTGCTAGTGGTCCGCCGACAAGCTACTACGAGCAGTACTTC
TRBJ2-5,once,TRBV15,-,CATSRAARVETQYF,TGTGCCACCAGCAGAGCGGCCAGGGTGGAGACCCAGTACTTC
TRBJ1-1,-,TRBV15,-,CATSRTRTEAFF,TGTGCCACCAGCAGGACTCGCACTGAAGCTTTCTTT
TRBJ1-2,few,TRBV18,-,CASSPDGGDYTF,TGTGCCAGCTCACCAGATGGAGGGGACTACACCTTC
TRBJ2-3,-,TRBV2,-,CASSEGTAGDTQYF,TGTGCCAGCAGTGAAGGGACGGCGGGGGATACGCAGTATTTT
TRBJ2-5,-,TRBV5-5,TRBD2,CASSRSGGPETQYF,TGTGCCAGCAGCCGTAGCGGGGGGCCTGAGACCCAGTACTTC
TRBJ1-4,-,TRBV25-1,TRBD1,CASSEWTGEEKLFF,TGTGCCAGCAGTGAGTGGACAGGCGAGGAAAAACTGTTTTTT
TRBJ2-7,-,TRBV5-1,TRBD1,CASSSKPAGTVNYEQYF,TGCGCCAGCAGCTCCAAACCGGCCGGGACAGTAAATTACGAGCAGTACTTC
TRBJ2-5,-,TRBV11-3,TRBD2,CASSSLAGGQETQYF,TGTGCCAGCAGCTCGCTAGCGGGGGGGCAAGAGACCCAGTACTTC
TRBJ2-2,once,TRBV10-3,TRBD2,CAISETSGDTGELFF,TGTGCCATCAGTGAGACTAGCGGTGACACCGGGGAGCTGTTTTTT
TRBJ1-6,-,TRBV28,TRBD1,CASLKPRDRGYNSPLHF,TGTGCCAGCCTCAAACCCCGGGACAGGGGTTATAATTCACCCCTCCACTTT
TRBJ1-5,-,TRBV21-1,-,CASSKGPGNGPQHF,TGTGCCAGCAGCAAAGGGCCAGGGAACGGGCCCCAGCATTTT
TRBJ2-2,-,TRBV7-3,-,CASGKGALTGELFF,TGTGCCAGCGGGAAAGGGGCCCTTACCGGGGAGCTGTTTTTT
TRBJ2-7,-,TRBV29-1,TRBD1,CSVEIPRQGTYEQYF,TGCAGCGTTGAGATACCTCGACAGGGTACCTACGAGCAGTACTTC
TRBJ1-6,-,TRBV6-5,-,CASSTGRTNSPLHF,TGTGCCAGCAGTACAGGCCGGACTAATTCACCCCTCCACTTT
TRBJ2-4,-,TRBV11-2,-,CASSPVRIGNIQYF,TGTGCCAGCAGCCCCGTGAGGATCGGCAACATTCAGTACTTC
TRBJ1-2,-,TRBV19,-,CASSPSMGEGGYTF,TGTGCCAGTAGCCCCTCTATGGGGGAGGGTGGCTACACCTTC
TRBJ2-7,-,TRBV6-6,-,CASTFRSNYEQYF,TGTGCCAGCACCTTTCGCTCTAACTACGAGCAGTACTTC
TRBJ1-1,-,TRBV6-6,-,CASSFTGSTEAFF,TGTGCCAGCAGCTTTACAGGGAGCACTGAAGCTTTCTTT
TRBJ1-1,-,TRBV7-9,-,CASSLKGRGPKDTEAFF,TGTGCCAGCAGCTTAAAAGGTAGGGGCCCAAAGGACACTGAAGCTTTCTTT
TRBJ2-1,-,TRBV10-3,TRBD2,CAISESGSGGYNEQFF,TGTGCCATCAGTGAGTCGGGGAGCGGGGGATACAATGAGCAGTTCTTC
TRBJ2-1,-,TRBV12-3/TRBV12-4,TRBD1,CASSLPPTGPFF,TGTGCCAGCAGTTTACCCCCGACAGGGCCGTTCTTC
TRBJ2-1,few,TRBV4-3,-,CASSSSNLYNEQFF,TGCGCCAGCAGCTCCTCGAACCTATACAATGAGCAGTTCTTC